The T cell receptor beta chain described here comes from a study of early stage breast cancer tumors. The V gene's germline CDR1 is SGDLS and CDR2 YYNGEE. This CDR3 is 15 amino acids long. Trimming left V 0 bases short and J 6 bases short, with 15 bases between. Method: immunoSEQ multiplex PCR; TCRdb's copy keeps in-frame clones and lacks some. Found here are approximately 5,600 clones, 78% of them singletons; the top ten hold roughly 11%. This clone turned up a few times. Enough DNA from normal breast tissue often took about 85-310 mg. What was sequenced was normal breast tissue next to the tumor. J is TRBJ1-2 and V is TRBV9; a weak D match, TRBD1 (6 bases). The receptor was derived from a person aged 65-85 years with breast cancer. The CDR3 DNA reads as TGTGCCAGCAGCGTAGCTCCAGACAGGACTGATGGCTACACCTTC. Its protein product is CASSVAPDRTDGYTF. Based on the CDR3 plus reference TRBV9 and TRBJ1-2, the full variable domain is DSGVTQTPKHLITATGQRVTLRCSPRSGDLSVYWYQQSLDQGLQFLIQYYNGEERAKGNILERFSAQQFPDLHSELNLSSLELGDSALYFCASSVAPDRTDGYTFGSGTRLTVV.